This T cell receptor (beta chain) was recorded in a study of control samples from healthy donors and cancer patients. Trimming removed 7 bases from V and 7 bases from J; junction bases left unmatched: 18. This CDR3 contains 16 residues. CDR1 and CDR2 from the germline V gene are SQVTM and ANQGSEA. TCRdb's copy holds only in-frame clones and misses some; the assay was immunoSEQ multiplex PCR. The sample includes roughly 120,000 clones, about 93% of them seen just once. The TCR comes from a man in his fifties or sixties with head and neck cancer. The chain links TRBV29-1 to TRBJ1-1; 10 bases align to TRBD1. The sample comprised PBMCs. CDR3 sequence reads: CSAGRGGQGYRREAFF. CDR3 DNA sequence: TGCAGCGCTGGACGTGGGGGACAGGGGTACCGCCGTGAAGCTTTCTTT.